This T cell receptor beta chain was sequenced during a study of cytomegalovirus exposure and HLA in healthy donors. General study results and limits: The study labeled 164 TCR beta chains cytomegalovirus-associated. Trimming of TCR beta V- and J-genes showed a link, identified in a later analysis, to a missense DCLRE1C variant.

Primers included in the PCR were 60 Vbeta and 13 Jbeta primers. Here immunoSEQ multiplex PCR was the method, and the copy in TCRdb shows in-frame clones only, minus some. Among roughly 180,000 clones listed, around 74% were seen once. Trimming removed 4 bases from V and 1 base from J, with 12 bases in between. The CDR3 length is 14 residues. Germline V lookup: CDR1 SGHRS, CDR2 YFSETQ. Worth noting for this clone: Its antigen is unknown.

Material: PBMCs. The clonotype originates from a girl aged 5-17 years in good health and CMV-seropositive. This chain links TRBV5-1 with TRBJ2-7; weak D call: TRBD1 (6 bases). The CDR3 here is CASSLGTSSYEQYF. For the CDR3, the DNA is TGCGCCAGCAGCCTCGGGACATCATCCTACGAGCAGTACTTC.